These 25 T cell receptor beta chains were sequenced from one sample in a study of blood T cell repertoires in COVID-19. Sequencing was performed with immunoSEQ multiplex PCR; in TCRdb, only in-frame clones are kept and a portion is missing. The sample includes more than 95,000 clones, about 91% of them seen just once. The material sequenced was peripheral blood. These receptors originate from a human donor in a cohort sampled during active COVID-19.

The genes are TRBV5-6 and TRBJ2-1; 7 positions agree with TRBD2. The germline V gene encodes CDR1 SGHDT and CDR2 YYEEEE. V lost 2 bases, J lost 7 bases, and 9 bases stayed unmatched. CDR3 length: 15 amino acids. The CDR3: CASSFGRTRGNEQFF. For the CDR3, the DNA is TGTGCCAGCAGCTTTGGGAGGACTAGAGGTAATGAGCAGTTCTTC.

The V call is TRBV15, the J call TRBJ1-2; D might be TRBD1 (6 bases). V gave up 5 bases and J gave up 6 bases, with 13 bases separating them. Germline V CDR1 and CDR2: LNHNV, YYDKDF (reference sequence). This CDR3 has 13 residues. CDR3 residues: CATSYSRTDGYTF. The CDR3 bases are TGTGCCACCAGCTACTCCAGGACAGATGGCTACACCTTC.

The gene calls are TRBV19 and TRBJ1-2, with 10 nucleotides matching TRBD1. The CDR3 sequence is 15 residues long. Germline CDR1 LNHDA, CDR2 SQIVND (reference sequence). V lost 8 bases and J lost 2; bases outside the gene matches: 8. The CDR3 DNA follows: TGTGCCAGTTCCGACGACAGGGGGCCCAACTATGGCTACACCTTC. This encodes CASSDDRGPNYGYTF.

The chain couples TRBV7-6 to TRBJ1-1; D ambiguous. Trimming took 3 bases from V and 1 from J, leaving 6 bases between them. The CDR3 is 13 residues long. Per germline, CDR1 SGHVS and CDR2 FNYEAQ. The CDR3 DNA sequence: TGTGCCAGCAGCTTCTACGGGAACACTGAAGCTTTCTTT. Residues: CASSFYGNTEAFF.

V and J are TRBV19 and TRBJ2-7, with 7 bases lining up with TRBD2. The germline gives CDR1 LNHDA, CDR2 SQIVND (reference sequence). J was trimmed by 1 base and V by 3 bases; bases with no gene match: 6. The CDR3 consists of 15 residues. This CDR3 is CASSMGLTPSYEQYF. CDR3 DNA sequence: TGTGCCAGTAGTATGGGACTAACCCCTTCCTACGAGCAGTACTTC. The variable domain in full, completed from reference TRBV19 and TRBJ2-7, reads DGGITQSPKYLFRKEGQNVTLSCEQNLNHDAMYWYRQDPGQGLRLIYYSQIVNDFQKGDIAEGYSVSREKKESFPLTVTSAQKNPTAFYLCASSMGLTPSYEQYFGPGTRLTVT.

The DNA for the CDR3 is TGTGCCTGGAGTGTGGAGATAAGCACAGATACGCAGTATTTT. Residues: CAWSVEISTDTQYF. This chain connects TRBV30 to TRBJ2-3; D unclear. The germline V gene encodes CDR1 GTSNPN and CDR2 SVGIG (reference sequence). This CDR3 region has 14 residues. Trimming shortened V by 0 bases and J by 0 bases, and 7 bases separated the two germline ends.

This clone has just one count. V and J are TRBV2 and TRBJ1-2, with D unclear. The V gene lost 3 bases and the J gene lost 7 bases, with 18 bases spanning the gap. The CDR3 loop spans 15 amino acids. Germline lookup yields CDR1 SNHLY and CDR2 FYNNEI. In DNA form, the CDR3 reads TGTGCCAGCAGTGAGGTGGTGTTACCCGAGAGTGGCTACACCTTC. Its protein product is CASSEVVLPESGYTF.

A single count supports this clone. The chain joins TRBV15 to TRBJ2-5; 13 bases align to TRBD2. V gave up 6 bases and J gave up 2 bases; unmatched junction bases: 3. CDR3 length: 15 amino acids. Germline V CDR1 and CDR2: LNHNV, YYDKDF (reference sequence). CDR3 residues: CATRETSGGQETQYF. The CDR3 nucleotides are TGTGCCACCAGGGAGACTAGCGGGGGGCAAGAGACCCAGTACTTC.

The chain employs TRBV12-3 or TRBV12-4 and TRBJ1-5; D call uncertain. V was trimmed by 5 bases and J by 6 bases, leaving 8 bases between them. This CDR3 has 12 amino acids. The CDR3 sequence: CASSPTGQPQHF. CDR3 nucleotide sequence: TGTGCCAGCAGTCCAACTGGTCAGCCCCAGCATTTT.

This clone has a handful of counts. For the CDR3, the DNA is TGTGCCAGCTCACCAAACGAGGGTTTGGAGCAGTTCTTC. Amino acid sequence: CASSPNEGLEQFF. This chain joins TRBV18 and TRBJ2-1; D possibly corresponds to TRBD2 (5 bases). CDR3 length: 13 amino acids. The ends were cut back, 2 bases at V and 10 bases at J, with 12 bases in the middle. Looked up from germline, CDR1 is KGHSH and CDR2 is LQKENI.

The chain joins TRBV6-5 to TRBJ1-2, with TRBD1 as a possible D gene (6 bases). The germline V and J ends were trimmed by 2 bases and 8 bases, with 21 bases remaining between them. Germline V lookup: CDR1 MNHEY, CDR2 SVGAGI. The CDR3 is 16 residues long. DNA of the CDR3: TGTGCCAGCAGTTACCTGACCCGTCGGACAGAAGGCGGCTACACCTTC. Residues: CASSYLTRRTEGGYTF.

The chain joins TRBV2 to TRBJ2-7, with 14 bases identical to TRBD2. CDR1 is SNHLY and CDR2 is FYNNEI in the germline V gene. The CDR3 sequence is 14 residues long. Trimming cost V 5 bases and J 7 bases; bases outside gene matches: 4. The CDR3 sequence: CASSYGTSGGEQYF. CDR3 nucleotide sequence: TGTGCCAGCAGTTACGGGACTAGCGGGGGAGAGCAGTACTTC.

The chain uses TRBV6-5 and TRBJ1-1, with D possibly TRBD1 on 5 matching bases. The CDR3 runs 15 residues. Trimming cost V 8 bases and J 0 bases, with 16 bases left between them. CDR1 MNHEY and CDR2 SVGAGI come from the germline V gene. This CDR3 reads CASYTGGGLNTEAFF. CDR3 DNA sequence: TGTGCCAGCTACACCGGGGGGGGGTTGAACACTGAAGCTTTCTTT.

V and J are TRBV7-2 and TRBJ1-2; tentatively, D is TRBD1 (5 bases). There are 13 residues in the CDR3. V was pared by 6 bases and J by 3 bases, with 11 bases between. Germline V lookup: CDR1 SGHTA, CDR2 FQGNSA. DNA for the CDR3: TGTGCCAGCAGGCTTCAGGGCCACTATGGCTACACCTTC. This encodes CASRLQGHYGYTF.

The chain joins TRBV12-3 or TRBV12-4 to TRBJ1-4, with a possible D match to TRBD1 (5 bases). CDR3 size: 12 residues. Deletions cut 6 bases from V and 7 bases from J, with 9 bases between. CDR3 amino acids: CASSPQGEKLFF. In DNA, the CDR3 is TGTGCCAGCAGCCCCCAGGGTGAAAAACTGTTTTTT.

V gene TRBV6-5 combines with J gene TRBJ1-5; TRBD1 aligns across 7 bases. The germline CDR1 and CDR2 sequences are MNHEY and SVGAGI. This CDR3 region has 14 residues. J was trimmed by 7 bases and V by 4 bases; bases with no gene match: 7. In DNA, the CDR3 is TGTGCCAGCAGTTCGACAGGGTATGGACAGCCCCAGCATTTT. Translated, it gives CASSSTGYGQPQHF.

The rearrangement joins TRBV5-1 to TRBJ2-7; D might be TRBD1 (6 bases). With 0 bases removed from V and 2 bases from J, the gap between germline ends came to 9 bases. The CDR3 extends over 14 amino acids. In germline, CDR1 is SGHRS, CDR2 YFSETQ. In DNA form, the CDR3 reads TGCGCCAGCAGCTTGGCAGGGACACCCTACGAGCAGTACTTC. It encodes CASSLAGTPYEQYF.

The chain carries TRBV3-1 (or the pseudogene TRBV3-2) and TRBJ2-1; possibly TRBD1 for D (6 bases). There are 14 residues in the CDR3. From germline, CDR1 is LGHDT and CDR2 YNNKEL (reference sequence). The V and J ends lost 4 bases and 3 bases respectively, with 10 bases between them. The chain's CDR3 is CASSPWTDYNEQFF. CDR3 sequence (DNA): TGTGCCAGCAGCCCCTGGACAGACTACAATGAGCAGTTCTTC.

This clone was recorded a few times. The CDR3 here is CASTIGDSFYNEQFF. In nucleotides, the CDR3 is TGTGCCAGCACCATCGGGGACAGCTTTTACAATGAGCAGTTCTTC. The V call is TRBV6-5, the J call TRBJ2-1, with 7 bases that match TRBD1. Germline V gene sequence: CDR1 MNHEY, CDR2 SVGAGI. V was clipped by 7 bases and J by 4 bases; unmatched bases: 10. This CDR3 region has 15 residues.

This sequence joins TRBV30 and TRBJ2-5; tentative D call: TRBD2 (6 bases). This CDR3 contains 12 residues. The V end was cut by 2 bases, the J end by 4 bases, with 8 bases between. Germline assignment: CDR1 GTSNPN and CDR2 SVGIG (reference sequence). The CDR3 DNA reads as TGTGCCTGGAGTTGGAGGGGAGAGACCCAGTACTTC. As protein: CAWSWRGETQYF.

The gene calls are TRBV10-2 and TRBJ2-7, with D maybe TRBD2 (5 bases). V was pared by 6 bases and J by 3 bases, with 18 bases between. Looked up from germline, CDR1 is WSHSY and CDR2 is SAAADI. The CDR3 consists of 15 residues. Written as DNA, the CDR3 is TGCGCCAGCAGCGAAGGGAGCCCTGCCCACTACGAGCAGTACTTC. Its protein is CASSEGSPAHYEQYF.

The rearrangement links TRBV6-4 to TRBJ2-5, with 8 bases matching TRBD2. The CDR3 totals 16 residues. With 0 bases clipped from V and 2 bases from J, the junction kept 5 bases outside the gene matches. Germline V CDR1 and CDR2: MRHNA, SNTAGT. CDR3 DNA: TGTGCCAGCAGTGACTCGGCTAGCGGGTCTCAAGAGACCCAGTACTTC. This gives the protein CASSDSASGSQETQYF.

This rearrangement joins TRBV4-2 to TRBJ2-7, with 8 bases aligning to TRBD2. This CDR3 is built from 19 residues. CDR1 is LGHNA, CDR2 YNFKEQ, per germline. V lost 2 bases to trimming and J lost 0 bases; unmatched junction nucleotides: 15. The CDR3: CASSQMVAAGDLFSYEQYF. The CDR3 bases are TGTGCCAGCAGCCAAATGGTGGCAGCGGGAGACCTCTTCTCCTACGAGCAGTACTTC.

This chain connects TRBV4-2 to TRBJ1-2, with TRBD1 identical over 12 bases. V trimming: 1 base; J trimming: 8 bases; junction bases outside the gene matches: 5. This CDR3 comprises 15 residues. Germline V lookup: CDR1 LGHNA, CDR2 YNFKEQ. DNA for the CDR3: TGTGCCAGCAGCCAAGCCGGGACAGGGGGCTTCGGCTACACCTTC. Residues: CASSQAGTGGFGYTF.

The rearrangement joins TRBV28 to TRBJ1-1; D is possibly TRBD1 (5 bases). CDR1 MDHEN and CDR2 SYDVKM come from the germline V gene. The CDR3 spans 12 residues. Deletions cut 4 bases from V and 5 bases from J, with 8 bases between. CDR3 residues: CASSYRRTEAFF. CDR3 bases: TGTGCCAGCAGTTACAGGCGGACTGAAGCTTTCTTT.